This TCR beta chain appears in the sequencing data of a study of cytomegalovirus exposure and HLA in healthy donors. Study-wide points: In a later analysis, at a false discovery rate of 0.05, 15,000 to 20,000 TCR beta sequences matched HLA alleles. Most TCRs appeared rarely, but some public TCRs recurred in many donors. TCR beta V- and J-gene trimming, according to a later analysis, was linked to a missense DCLRE1C variant.

Researchers ran the PCR with 60 Vbeta and 13 Jbeta primers. Libraries were prepared by immunoSEQ multiplex PCR; TCRdb keeps only in-frame clonotypes and omits some of them. Among around 110,000 clones, 80% to 85% were seen once, and the ten largest hold roughly a fifth. As concerns this clone: Its antigen is not known.

The receptor was isolated from a man aged 25-45 years in good health and CMV-seropositive. Sequencing used PBMCs.

CDR3 DNA sequence: TGTGCCAGCAGCTTGTGGAGGCGGACAGGACCCACAGATACGCAGTATTTT. Translating gives CASSLWRRTGPTDTQYF. The chain uses TRBV5-6 and TRBJ2-3; TRBD1 matches at 7 bases. In germline, CDR1 is SGHDT, CDR2 YYEEEE. J was trimmed by 2 bases and V by 1 base; bases with no gene match: 10. The CDR3 runs 17 residues.